This T cell receptor (beta chain) derives from a study of OX40 agonist ivuxolimab in advanced cancers. Germline-derived CDR1 and CDR2 are MNHEY and SMNVEV (reference sequence). The CDR3 contains 12 residues. V lost 6 bases and J lost 2, with 6 bases in between. The method was immunoSEQ multiplex PCR; TCRdb's version includes in-frame clones alone and lacks a portion of them. The table has 45,000 to 50,000 clones, roughly 91% seen once; the top ten hold 15% to 20%. This sequence originates from an adult with an advanced solid tumor such as melanoma, head and neck, liver or kidney cancer. The gene calls are TRBV27 and TRBJ2-3; D gene unclear. The sequencing here drew on CD4+ or CD8+ T cells sorted from blood, taken in a trial of the OX40 agonist ivuxolimab. The CDR3 sequence is CASSFITDTQYF. In DNA, the CDR3 is TGTGCCAGCAGCTTCATCACAGATACGCAGTATTTT.